The rows below give T cell receptor beta chains drawn from one sample of a study of T cells in Graves' hyperthyroidism and ophthalmopathy. MiXCR, applied by TCRdb to the multiplex PCR reads, yields one record per CDR3 protein. The sample yields approximately 300,000 distinct CDR3 sequences, about 19% seen once. Source material: blood. These receptors were obtained from a man aged 50 to 60 with Graves' ophthalmopathy. The CDR3 runs from the conserved cysteine through the conserved F or W. The D gene is left open where the match is weak. Some rows have no size entry. The others give once, few or many, or a class for an expanded clone.

D,V,size,J,CDR3,DNA
-,TRBV18,many,TRBJ1-5,CASSPRELGGPQHF,TGTGCCAGCTCACCCAGGGAACTCGGGGGGCCCCAGCATTTT
TRBD2,TRBV28,-,TRBJ2-3,CASSLFSGRAIDTQYF,TGTGCCAGCAGTTTGTTTAGCGGGAGGGCCATAGATACGCAGTATTTT
-,TRBV13,-,TRBJ2-5,CASNTGTRATQYF,TGTGCCAGCAATACAGGGACCAGGGCGACCCAGTACTTC
-,TRBV9,many,TRBJ2-1,CASSVGGGSYNEQFF,TGCGCCAGCAGCGTAGGGGGAGGCTCCTACAATGAGCAGTTCTTC
-,TRBV18,few,TRBJ2-2,CASSPPRSNTGELFF,TGTGCCAGCTCACCACCCCGATCGAACACCGGGGAGCTGTTTTTT
-,TRBV7-9,-,TRBJ2-7,CASSLGFVLTDEQYF,TGTGCCAGCAGCTTAGGATTCGTTTTAACGGACGAGCAGTACTTC
TRBD2,TRBV9,-,TRBJ2-7,CASSDGLAGPLGEQYF,TGTGCCAGCAGTGATGGACTAGCGGGCCCCCTGGGGGAGCAGTACTTC
TRBD1,TRBV6-1,few,TRBJ2-7,CASRLGQGYEQYF,TGTGCCAGCAGATTGGGACAGGGCTACGAGCAGTACTTC
TRBD1,TRBV28,few,TRBJ1-1,CATHRGGRVAEAFF,TGTGCCACCCACAGGGGAGGGAGGGTCGCTGAAGCTTTCTTT
TRBD2,TRBV11-2,many,TRBJ2-7,CASSLDPRLAGAYEQYF,TGTGCCAGCAGCTTAGACCCCCGACTAGCGGGAGCCTACGAGCAGTACTTC
-,TRBV5-4,-,TRBJ1-2,CASSYELGRPGYTF,TGTGCCAGCAGCTATGAGTTGGGGCGACCTGGCTACACCTTC
TRBD2,TRBV11-2,many,TRBJ2-7,CASNLLAGIHEQYF,TGTGCCAGTAACCTCCTAGCGGGTATCCACGAGCAGTACTTC
TRBD1,TRBV9,few,TRBJ2-5,CASSVGQLPRAKETQYF,TGTGCCAGCAGCGTGGGACAGCTACCAAGGGCTAAAGAGACCCAGTACTTC
TRBD2,TRBV20-1,few,TRBJ2-3,CSALLAGVGDTQYF,TGCAGTGCTTTACTAGCGGGAGTTGGAGATACGCAGTATTTT
-,TRBV28,-,TRBJ1-6,CASTPPASFSPLHF,TGTGCCAGCACCCCGCCGGCCTCTTTTTCACCCCTCCACTTT
-,TRBV9,many,TRBJ2-7,CASSVRSRADEQYF,TGTGCCAGCAGCGTAAGATCTAGAGCGGACGAGCAGTACTTC
-,TRBV7-9,few,TRBJ2-4,CASTRSGTPNIQYF,TGTGCCAGCACTCGATCCGGGACACCAAACATTCAGTACTTC
-,TRBV7-9,few,TRBJ1-4,CASSHRQAIEEKLFF,TGTGCCAGCAGCCACCGACAGGCTATAGAAGAAAAACTGTTTTTT
TRBD2,TRBV5-1,-,TRBJ2-5,CASSWKGREGPETQYF,TGCGCCAGCAGCTGGAAAGGGCGGGAGGGCCCAGAGACCCAGTACTTC
TRBD2,TRBV19,-,TRBJ2-1,CASRPGLAGVEQFF,TGTGCCAGTAGACCGGGACTAGCGGGAGTTGAGCAGTTCTTC
TRBD1,TRBV4-1,many,TRBJ2-5,CASSPRQGQETQYF,TGTGCCAGCAGTCCCAGACAGGGTCAAGAGACCCAGTACTTC
TRBD2,TRBV11-2,many,TRBJ2-1,CASSRPGLALNEQFF,TGTGCCAGCAGCAGGCCGGGACTAGCGCTCAATGAGCAGTTCTTC
TRBD2,TRBV6-2/TRBV6-3,many,TRBJ2-7,CASSHSGTSGSYEQYF,TGTGCCAGCAGCCACAGCGGGACTAGCGGTTCCTACGAGCAGTACTTC
-,TRBV6-1,-,TRBJ1-1,CASRPSGFRTEAFF,TGTGCCAGCAGGCCTTCGGGGTTTCGGACTGAAGCTTTCTTT
-,TRBV10-3,-,TRBJ2-2,CAISARGPSGELFF,TGTGCCATCAGTGCCAGGGGCCCGAGCGGGGAGCTGTTTTTT
-,TRBV4-1,-,TRBJ2-2,CASSQVASRRPNTGELFF,TGCGCCAGCAGCCAAGTGGCTAGCAGGAGGCCGAACACCGGGGAGCTGTTTTTT
-,TRBV27,many,TRBJ2-5,CASQYSLASNEETQYF,TGTGCCAGCCAGTACTCTTTAGCGTCGAATGAAGAGACCCAGTACTTC
TRBD1,TRBV14,-,TRBJ1-2,CASSQADRGRYGYTF,TGTGCCAGCAGCCAAGCGGACAGGGGGAGGTATGGCTACACCTTC
-,TRBV29-1,-,TRBJ1-2,CSVEDTGGSGYTF,TGCAGCGTTGAAGATACCGGGGGCTCTGGCTACACCTTC
-,TRBV20-1,few,TRBJ2-2,CSASGVGQNTGELFF,TGCAGTGCTAGCGGAGTTGGACAGAACACCGGGGAGCTGTTTTTT
TRBD1,TRBV5-1,many,TRBJ2-7,CASSFRQGYEQYF,TGCGCCAGCAGCTTCCGACAGGGGTATGAGCAGTACTTC